This TCR beta chain came from a study of blood T cell repertoires in COVID-19. Study overall: T cells, B-cell-depleted T cells, or PBMCs supplied cDNA or gDNA.

The CDR3 extends over 15 amino acids. The V and J ends lost 3 bases and 6 bases respectively, with 16 bases between them. Germline V CDR1 and CDR2: LNHDA, SQIVND (reference sequence). Assay: immunoSEQ multiplex PCR; the TCRdb copy retains only in-frame clones and omits some. There are under 200,000 clones in the sample; roughly nine tenths occur only once, and approximately 9.9% lies in the top ten. This sequence was found in a woman aged 60-75 years with COVID-19, enrolled during active disease. The chain joins TRBV19 to TRBJ2-3; no clear D gene. Sequencing was carried out using peripheral blood. Here the CDR3 DNA reads TGTGCCAGTAGTATTGTCCTCGGCCGAGCGGATACGCAGTATTTT. Protein product: CASSIVLGRADTQYF.